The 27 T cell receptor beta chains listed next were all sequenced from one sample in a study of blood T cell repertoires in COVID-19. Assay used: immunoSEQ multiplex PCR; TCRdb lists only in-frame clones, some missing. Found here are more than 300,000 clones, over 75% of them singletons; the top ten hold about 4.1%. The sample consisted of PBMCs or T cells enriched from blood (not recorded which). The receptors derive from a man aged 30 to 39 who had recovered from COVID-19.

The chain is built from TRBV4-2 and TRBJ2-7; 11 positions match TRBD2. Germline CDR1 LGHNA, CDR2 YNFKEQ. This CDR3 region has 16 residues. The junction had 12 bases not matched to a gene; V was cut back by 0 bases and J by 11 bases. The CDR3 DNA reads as TGTGCCAGCAGCCAAGATCTAAGAACTAGCGGGAGAAGAGAGTACTTC. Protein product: CASSQDLRTSGRREYF.

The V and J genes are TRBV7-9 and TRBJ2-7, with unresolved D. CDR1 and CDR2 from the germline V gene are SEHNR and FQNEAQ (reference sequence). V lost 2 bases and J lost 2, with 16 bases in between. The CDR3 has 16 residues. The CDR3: CASSLMTATVTYEQYF. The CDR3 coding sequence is TGTGCCAGCAGCTTAATGACCGCTACAGTCACCTACGAGCAGTACTTC.

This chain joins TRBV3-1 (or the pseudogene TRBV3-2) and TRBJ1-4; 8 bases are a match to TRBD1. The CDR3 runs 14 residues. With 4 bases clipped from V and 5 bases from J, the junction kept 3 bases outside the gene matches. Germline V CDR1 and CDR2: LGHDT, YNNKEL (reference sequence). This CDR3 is CASSPGQENEKLFF. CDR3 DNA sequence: TGTGCCAGCAGCCCGGGACAGGAGAATGAAAAACTGTTTTTT.

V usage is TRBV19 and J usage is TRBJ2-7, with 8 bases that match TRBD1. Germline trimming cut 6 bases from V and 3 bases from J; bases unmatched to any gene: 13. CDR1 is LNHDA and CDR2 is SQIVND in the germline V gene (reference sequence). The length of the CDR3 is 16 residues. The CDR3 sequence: CASSQTLDRADYEQYF. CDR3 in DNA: TGTGCCAGTAGCCAGACCCTGGACAGGGCTGACTACGAGCAGTACTTC.

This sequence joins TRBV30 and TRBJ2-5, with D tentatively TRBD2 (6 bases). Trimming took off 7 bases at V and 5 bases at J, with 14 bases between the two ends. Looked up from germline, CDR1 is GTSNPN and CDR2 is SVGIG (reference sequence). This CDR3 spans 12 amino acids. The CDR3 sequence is CAFQIAGETQYF. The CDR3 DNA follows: TGTGCCTTCCAGATTGCGGGGGAGACCCAGTACTTC.

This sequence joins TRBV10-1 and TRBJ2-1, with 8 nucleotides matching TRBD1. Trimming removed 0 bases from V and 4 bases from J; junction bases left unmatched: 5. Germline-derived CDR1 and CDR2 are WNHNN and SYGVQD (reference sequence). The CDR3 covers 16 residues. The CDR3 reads CASSESGRGRYNEQFF. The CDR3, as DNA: TGCGCCAGCAGTGAGTCGGGCAGGGGGCGTTACAATGAGCAGTTCTTC.

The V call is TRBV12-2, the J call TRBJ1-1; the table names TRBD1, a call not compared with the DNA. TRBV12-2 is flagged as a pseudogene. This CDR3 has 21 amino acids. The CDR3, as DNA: TGTGCAAGTCGCTTAGCGGGGCTTCATACAAGTGTAGGGACACGACACACTGAAGCTTTCTTT. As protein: CASRLAGLHTSVGTRHTEAFF.

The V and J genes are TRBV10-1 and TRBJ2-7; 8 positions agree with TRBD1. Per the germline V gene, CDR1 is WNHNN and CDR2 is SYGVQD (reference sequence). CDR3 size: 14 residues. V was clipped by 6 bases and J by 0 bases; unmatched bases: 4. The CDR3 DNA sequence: TGCGCCAGCAGCCCAGGGGGCGCCTCCTACGAGCAGTACTTC. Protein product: CASSPGGASYEQYF.

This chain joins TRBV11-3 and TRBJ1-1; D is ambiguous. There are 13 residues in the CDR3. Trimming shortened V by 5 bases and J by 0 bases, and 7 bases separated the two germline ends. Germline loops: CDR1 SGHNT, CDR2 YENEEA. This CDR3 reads CASSRQLNTEAFF. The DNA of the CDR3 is TGTGCCAGCAGCAGACAATTGAACACTGAAGCTTTCTTT.

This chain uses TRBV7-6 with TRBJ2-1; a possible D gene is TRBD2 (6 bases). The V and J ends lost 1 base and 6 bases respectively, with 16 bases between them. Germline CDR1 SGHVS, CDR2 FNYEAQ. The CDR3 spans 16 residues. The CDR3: CASSLGAGRDANEQFF. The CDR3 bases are TGTGCCAGCAGCTTAGGGGCGGGAAGAGATGCCAATGAGCAGTTCTTC.

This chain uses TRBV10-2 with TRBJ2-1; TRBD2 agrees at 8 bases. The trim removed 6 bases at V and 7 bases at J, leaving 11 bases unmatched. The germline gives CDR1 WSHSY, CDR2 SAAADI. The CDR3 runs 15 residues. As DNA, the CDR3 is TGCGCCAGCAGGCCCGGGACTAGAATTATAAATGAGCAGTTCTTC. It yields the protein CASRPGTRIINEQFF.

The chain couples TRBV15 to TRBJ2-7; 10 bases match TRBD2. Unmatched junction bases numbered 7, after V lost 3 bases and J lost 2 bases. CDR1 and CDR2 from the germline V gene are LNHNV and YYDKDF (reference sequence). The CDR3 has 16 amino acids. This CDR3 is CATSSPRLAGAYEQYF. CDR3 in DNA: TGTGCCACCAGCAGTCCCCGACTAGCGGGCGCCTACGAGCAGTACTTC.

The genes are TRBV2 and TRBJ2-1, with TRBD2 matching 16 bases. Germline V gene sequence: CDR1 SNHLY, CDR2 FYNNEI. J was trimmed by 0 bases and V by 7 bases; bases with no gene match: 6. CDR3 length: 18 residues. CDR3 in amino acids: CASKWGLAGGGSYNEQFF. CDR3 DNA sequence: TGTGCCAGCAAGTGGGGACTAGCGGGAGGGGGCTCCTACAATGAGCAGTTCTTC.

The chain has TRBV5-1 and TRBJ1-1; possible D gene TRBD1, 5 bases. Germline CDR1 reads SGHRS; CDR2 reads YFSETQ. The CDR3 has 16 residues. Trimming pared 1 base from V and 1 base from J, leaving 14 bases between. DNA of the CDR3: TGCGCCAGCAGCTTGAGTCAGGGTTACGCGAACACTGAAGCTTTCTTT. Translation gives CASSLSQGYANTEAFF. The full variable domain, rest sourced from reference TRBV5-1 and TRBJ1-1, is KAGVTQTPRYLIKTRGQQVTLSCSPISGHRSVSWYQQTPGQGLQFLFEYFSETQRNKGNFPGRFSGRQFSNSRSEMNVSTLELGDSALYLCASSLSQGYANTEAFFGQGTRLTVV.

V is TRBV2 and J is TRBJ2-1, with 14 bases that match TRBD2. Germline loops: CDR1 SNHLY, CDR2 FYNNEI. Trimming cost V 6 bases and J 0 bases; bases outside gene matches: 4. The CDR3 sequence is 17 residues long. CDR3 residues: CASRRTSGGSSYNEQFF. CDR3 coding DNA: TGTGCCAGCAGGAGGACTAGCGGGGGGAGCTCCTACAATGAGCAGTTCTTC.

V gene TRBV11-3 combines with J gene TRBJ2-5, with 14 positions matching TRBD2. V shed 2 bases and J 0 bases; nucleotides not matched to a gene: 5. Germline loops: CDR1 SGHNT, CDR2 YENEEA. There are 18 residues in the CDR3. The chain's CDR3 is CASSLIVGLAGDQETQYF. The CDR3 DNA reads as TGTGCCAGCAGCTTAATAGTGGGACTAGCGGGGGACCAAGAGACCCAGTACTTC.

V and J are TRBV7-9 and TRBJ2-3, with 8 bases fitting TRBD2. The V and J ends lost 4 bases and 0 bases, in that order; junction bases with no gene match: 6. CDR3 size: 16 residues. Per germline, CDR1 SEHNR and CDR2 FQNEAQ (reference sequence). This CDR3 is CASSSRSSGSTDTQYF. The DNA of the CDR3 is TGTGCCAGCAGCTCCCGGTCTAGCGGGAGCACAGATACGCAGTATTTT.

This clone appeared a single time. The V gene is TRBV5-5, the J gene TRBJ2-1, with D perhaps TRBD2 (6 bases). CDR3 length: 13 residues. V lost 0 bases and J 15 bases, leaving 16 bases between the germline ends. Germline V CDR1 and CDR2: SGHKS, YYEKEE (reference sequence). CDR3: CASSLVQMGGMFF. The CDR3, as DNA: TGTGCCAGCAGCTTGGTTCAGATGGGGGGTATGTTCTTC.

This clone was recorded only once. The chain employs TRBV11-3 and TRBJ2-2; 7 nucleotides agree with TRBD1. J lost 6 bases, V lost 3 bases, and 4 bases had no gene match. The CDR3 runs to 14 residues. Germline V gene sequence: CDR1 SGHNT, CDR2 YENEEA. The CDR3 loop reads CASSLPQGAGELFF. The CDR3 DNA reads TGTGCCAGCAGCTTGCCGCAGGGGGCCGGGGAGCTGTTTTTT.

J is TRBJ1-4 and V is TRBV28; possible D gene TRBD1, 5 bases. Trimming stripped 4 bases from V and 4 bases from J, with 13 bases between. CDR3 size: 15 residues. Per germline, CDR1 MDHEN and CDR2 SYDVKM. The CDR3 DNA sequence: TGTGCCAGCAGTTCCCCGACAGTTAGTAATGAAAAACTGTTTTTT. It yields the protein CASSSPTVSNEKLFF.

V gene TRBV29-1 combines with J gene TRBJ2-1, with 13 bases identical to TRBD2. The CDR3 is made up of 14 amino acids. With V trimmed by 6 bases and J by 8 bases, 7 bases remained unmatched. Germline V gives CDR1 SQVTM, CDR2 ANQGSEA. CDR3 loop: CSVPTSGGYYEQFF. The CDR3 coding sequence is TGCAGCGTCCCGACTAGCGGGGGGTACTATGAGCAGTTCTTC.

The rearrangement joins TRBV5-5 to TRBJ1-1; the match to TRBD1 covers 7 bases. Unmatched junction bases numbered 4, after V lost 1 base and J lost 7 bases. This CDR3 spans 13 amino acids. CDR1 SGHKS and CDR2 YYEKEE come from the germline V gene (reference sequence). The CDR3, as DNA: TGTGCCAGCAGCTTGCCAGGGGGTGTTGAAGCTTTCTTT. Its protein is CASSLPGGVEAFF.

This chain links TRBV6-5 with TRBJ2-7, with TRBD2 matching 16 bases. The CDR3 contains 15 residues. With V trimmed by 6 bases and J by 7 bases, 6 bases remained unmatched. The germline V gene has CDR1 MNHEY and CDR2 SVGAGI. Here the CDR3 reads CASSSGLAGGREQYF. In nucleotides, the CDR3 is TGTGCCAGCAGCTCGGGACTAGCGGGAGGGAGGGAGCAGTACTTC.

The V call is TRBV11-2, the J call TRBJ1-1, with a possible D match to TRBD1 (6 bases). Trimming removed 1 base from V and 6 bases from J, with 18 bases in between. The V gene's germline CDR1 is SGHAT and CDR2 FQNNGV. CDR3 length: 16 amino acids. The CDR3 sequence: CASSLVGGAGEAEAFF. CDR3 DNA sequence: TGTGCCAGCAGCTTAGTAGGGGGGGCAGGCGAAGCTGAAGCTTTCTTT.

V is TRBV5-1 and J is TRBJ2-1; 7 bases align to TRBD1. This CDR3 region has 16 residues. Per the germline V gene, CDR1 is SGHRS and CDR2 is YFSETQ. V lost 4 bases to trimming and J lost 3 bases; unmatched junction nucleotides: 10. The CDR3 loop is CASSGDSWGSYNEQFF. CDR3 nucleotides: TGCGCCAGCAGCGGGGACAGTTGGGGAAGCTACAATGAGCAGTTCTTC.

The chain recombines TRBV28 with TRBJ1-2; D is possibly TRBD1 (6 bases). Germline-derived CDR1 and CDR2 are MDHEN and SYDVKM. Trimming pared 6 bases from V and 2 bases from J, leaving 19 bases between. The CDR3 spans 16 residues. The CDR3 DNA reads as TGTGCCAGCAGACTAGGGGGGGGAGGACAAAACTATGGCTACACCTTC. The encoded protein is CASRLGGGGQNYGYTF.

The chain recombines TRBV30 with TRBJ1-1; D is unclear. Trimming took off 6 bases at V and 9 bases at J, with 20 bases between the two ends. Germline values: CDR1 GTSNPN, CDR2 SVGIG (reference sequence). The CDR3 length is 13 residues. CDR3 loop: CACSKEGNAKAFF. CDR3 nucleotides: TGTGCCTGCTCTAAGGAGGGTAACGCTAAAGCTTTCTTT.